This TCR beta chain was identified in a study of CD8 T cells in ankylosing spondylitis. Study outcomes and limitations: Some motif variants were previously reported in reactive arthritis synovial fluid and blood. In ankylosing spondylitis blood, a motif of fewer than 10 highly homologous TCR beta variants appeared characteristic. Disease-linked clones were reportedly significantly enriched in matched ankylosing spondylitis synovial fluid. Those disease-linked clones were CD8+; they were also relatively rare in peripheral blood.

For this clonotype: The antigen remains unidentified.

The TCR beta libraries were generated through quantitative 5'-RACE incorporating molecular barcodes. TCRdb processed the 5' RACE reads anew with MiXCR; each CDR3 protein has one entry. The sample records a few hundred thousand distinct CDR3 sequences, around 8% being singletons. Sequenced material: blood, either unsorted or a sorted T cell fraction (not recorded which). The clonotype was recovered from a male donor with ankylosing spondylitis.

The CDR3 bases are TGTGCCAGCAGCTCCCCTTCTAGCGGGAGCAATGAGCAGTTCTTC. Its translation is CASSSPSSGSNEQFF. This chain connects TRBV7-3 to TRBJ2-1, with 10 bases aligning to TRBD2. The CDR3 loop spans 15 amino acids. After removal of 4 bases from V and 6 bases from J, the junction contained 6 bases not matched to a gene. The germline V gene encodes CDR1 SGHTA and CDR2 FQGTGA. Full variable domain (outside the CDR3, taken from reference TRBV7-3 and TRBJ2-1): GAGVSQTPSNKVTEKGKYVELRCDPISGHTALYWYRQSLGQGPEFLIYFQGTGAADDSGLPNDRFFAVRPEGSVSTLKIQRTERGDSAVYLCASSSPSSGSNEQFFGPGTRLTVL.